Sequencing of this T cell receptor (beta chain) was carried out in a study of T cells in Graves' hyperthyroidism and ophthalmopathy. PBMCs were sourced from less than 12 ml fresh peripheral blood. The source material, RNA transcripts, was used to amplify TCR beta CDR3 regions. During a first-round RT-PCR of the TCR CDR3, the HTBI primer set was used. Each CDR3 protein gets one entry after TCRdb re-called the multiplex PCR reads with MiXCR. The table has about 500,000 distinct CDR3 sequences, 17% seen once. This CDR3 is 16 amino acids long. The germline gives CDR1 LNHDA, CDR2 SQIVND (reference sequence). J lost 7 bases, V lost 2 bases, and 10 bases had no gene match. This clonotype was counted many times.

The sample comprised blood. The receptor was derived from a young woman with Graves' ophthalmopathy. This chain uses TRBV19 with TRBJ1-5; 8 bases are shared with TRBD1. CDR3 sequence: CASSITDRGSGQPQHF. The CDR3 nucleotides read TGTGCCAGTAGTATAACCGACAGGGGCTCTGGACAGCCCCAGCATTTT.